The 5 T cell receptor beta chains presented below share a single source sample, sequenced in a study of graft-versus-host responses after intestinal transplantation. Assay used: immunoSEQ multiplex PCR; TCRdb lists only in-frame clones, some missing. Altogether tens of thousands of clones are present, roughly 92% being singletons, with the ten largest covering 0.3% to 0.35%. These receptors lack a known antigen. Sequencing used unstimulated CD4+ T cells sorted from spleen or lymph node cells, obtained before intestinal transplant. The receptor source for this set is a human donor who received an intestinal transplant.

This clone appeared a single time. The chain combines TRBV10-2 with TRBJ2-7, with a weak D call TRBD2 (5 bases). There are 14 residues in the CDR3. Deletions cut 1 base from V and 2 bases from J, with 9 bases between. CDR1 WSHSY and CDR2 SAAADI come from the germline V gene. CDR3 loop: CASSELAPAYEQYF. The CDR3 DNA follows: TGCGCCAGCAGTGAGTTAGCGCCAGCCTACGAGCAGTACTTC.

The rearrangement joins TRBV30 to TRBJ2-3; D is perhaps TRBD2 (6 bases). V gave up 4 bases and J gave up 0 bases, with 11 bases separating them. Looked up from germline, CDR1 is GTSNPN and CDR2 is SVGIG (reference sequence). The CDR3 runs 14 residues. The CDR3 region has the DNA TGTGCCTGGATACCGGGACTGAGCACAGATACGCAGTATTTT. Translation gives CAWIPGLSTDTQYF.

V gene TRBV5-1 combines with J gene TRBJ2-5, with no clear D. Gene TRBJ2-7 matches the end of the DNA better, so the J call may be wrong. Germline values: CDR1 SGHRS, CDR2 YFSETQ. The length of the CDR3 is 14 residues. The CDR3 coding sequence is TGCGCCAGCAGCTTGGAGCCCTTTCGGTACGAGCAGTACTTC. It specifies CASSLEPFRYEQYF.

The V and J genes are TRBV7-8 and TRBJ2-5; no definite D call. Germline V lookup: CDR1 SGHVS, CDR2 FQNEAQ. The CDR3 loop spans 13 amino acids. The V end was cut by 1 base, the J end by 2 bases, with 5 bases between. DNA of the CDR3: TGTGCCAGCAGCTTAGGTCTGCAAGAGACCCAGTACTTC. It is translated as CASSLGLQETQYF.

Only a few counts were recorded for this clone. The gene calls are TRBV5-1 and TRBJ2-7; tentative D call: TRBD2 (6 bases). CDR3 length equals 13 residues. Germline-derived CDR1 and CDR2 are SGHRS and YFSETQ. V was shortened by 4 bases and J by 6 bases, with 14 bases between the two germline ends. In nucleotides, the CDR3 is TGCGCCAGCAGCGTGGATTGGGACTTCGAGCAGTACTTC. It codes for CASSVDWDFEQYF. The variable domain in full, with the rest retrieved from reference TRBV5-1 and TRBJ2-7, is KAGVTQTPRYLIKTRGQQVTLSCSPISGHRSVSWYQQTPGQGLQFLFEYFSETQRNKGNFPGRFSGRQFSNSRSEMNVSTLELGDSALYLCASSVDWDFEQYFGPGTRLTVT.